Shown below are 9 T cell receptor beta chains from a single sample sequenced in a study of T-cell reconstitution after alpha-beta-depleted transplantation in children. Library preparation (for TCRbeta) was performed with unique molecular identifiers. TCRdb recomputed calls from the PCR reads with MiXCR, one row per CDR3 protein. The data contain approximately 650,000 distinct CDR3 sequences, roughly 13% of them singletons. The specimen comprised PBMCs, sampled before TCRalphabeta/CD19-depleted stem cell transplant. These TCRs come from a girl aged 2 to 9 with congenital amegakaryocytic thrombocytopenia, due to receive a stem cell transplant.

This clonotype showed up just a few times. The chain recombines TRBV19 with TRBJ2-7; D possibly matches TRBD1 or TRBD2 (5 bases each). Trimming took off 5 bases at V and 6 bases at J, with 17 bases between the two ends. CDR1 and CDR2 from the germline V gene are LNHDA and SQIVND (reference sequence). CDR3 length: 14 residues. CDR3 residues: CASSGPRDAFEQYF. DNA of the CDR3: TGTGCCAGTAGTGGGCCAAGGGACGCCTTCGAGCAGTACTTC.

In its sample, this clonotype was seen a few times. The chain links TRBV4-1 to TRBJ2-1; TRBD1 matches 8 bases. Germline trimming cut 4 bases from V and 7 bases from J; bases unmatched to any gene: 9. CDR3 length: 15 residues. The germline V gene has CDR1 MGHRA and CDR2 YSYEKL. DNA of the CDR3: TGCGCCAGCAGCCCCGGACAGGGCCCTTTGAATGAGCAGTTCTTC. Its protein product is CASSPGQGPLNEQFF.

This clonotype was seen ten or more times. At one of its ends the junction is not consistent with the germline gene, which may arise from a read error. V and J are TRBV5-1 and TRBJ2-2; D not resolved. This CDR3 has 13 amino acids. From germline, CDR1 is SGHRS and CDR2 YFSETQ. The CDR3 is CASSLQVTGELFF. CDR3 sequence (DNA): TGTGCCAGCAGTTTACAAGTGACCGGGGAGCTGTTTTTT.

A note on this clonotype: One base away lies a much larger clone, so this may be a sequencing read error. The V gene is TRBV7-8, the J gene TRBJ2-1; D is unresolved. Germline V gives CDR1 SGHVS, CDR2 FQNEAQ. There are 12 residues in the CDR3. The V end was cut by 4 bases, the J end by 16 bases, with 17 bases between. The CDR3 loop reads CASSSHGGLFFF. The CDR3 DNA is TGTGCCAGCAGCTCCCATGGCGGTCTCTTCTTCTTC.

The rearrangement links TRBV11-1 to TRBJ1-3; D uncertain. The CDR3 consists of 19 residues. Germline loops: CDR1 SGHAT, CDR2 FQDESV (reference sequence). Trimming pared 0 bases from V and 2 bases from J, leaving 20 bases between. CDR3 coding DNA: TGTGCCAGCAGCTTAGCGCGTTTATCCGTTGGCAGGCCTGGAAACACCATATATTTT. Protein product: CASSLARLSVGRPGNTIYF. Full variable domain (missing parts from reference TRBV11-1 and TRBJ1-3): EAEVAQSPRYKITEKSQAVAFWCDPISGHATLYWYRQILGQGPELLVQFQDESVVDDSQLPKDRFSAERLKGVDSTLKIQPAELGDSAMYLCASSLARLSVGRPGNTIYFGEGSWLTVV.

This chain joins TRBV7-6 and TRBJ2-5; no clear D. Germline V lookup: CDR1 SGHVS, CDR2 FNYEAQ. The V and J ends lost 8 bases and 0 bases respectively, with 7 bases between them. This CDR3 spans 12 amino acids. This chain's CDR3 is CASGTDQETQYF. CDR3 in DNA: TGTGCCAGCGGAACAGACCAAGAGACCCAGTACTTC.

This clonotype turned up a few times. This chain links TRBV7-8 with TRBJ2-7; TRBD2 matches 9 bases. The germline V gene encodes CDR1 SGHVS and CDR2 FQNEAQ. With 5 bases clipped from V and 3 bases from J, the junction kept 8 bases outside the gene matches. The CDR3 length is 15 residues. The CDR3 region has the DNA TGTGCCAGCAGCGGTGGACTAGCGTTACTCTACGAGCAGTACTTC. It translates to CASSGGLALLYEQYF.

The chain joins TRBV5-5 to TRBJ2-1, with TRBD2 matching 7 bases. The CDR3 runs 15 residues. V lost 2 bases, J lost 2 bases, and 4 bases stayed unmatched. Germline assignment: CDR1 SGHKS and CDR2 YYEKEE (reference sequence). The CDR3 spells CASSFQGTTYNEQFF. The CDR3, as DNA: TGTGCCAGCAGCTTTCAAGGGACTACCTACAATGAGCAGTTCTTC.

The CDR3 region has the DNA TGTGCCAGCAGTTTAGTGCGGGAATGGGGCACAGATACGCAGTATTTT. Translation: CASSLVREWGTDTQYF. The chain employs TRBV28 and TRBJ2-3; D possibly corresponds to TRBD2 (6 bases). Germline loops: CDR1 MDHEN, CDR2 SYDVKM. The CDR3 covers 16 residues. Deletions cut 2 bases from V and 1 base from J, with 13 bases between.